Sequencing of this T cell receptor beta chain was carried out in a study of a mutant IDH1 vaccine in newly diagnosed glioma. Comments on this clone: Its antigen remains unknown.

Noted time point: week 35, safety follow-up. It was 300 ug of mutant IDH1 20-mer peptide that made up each vaccine dose, given with topical imiquimod. Profiling relied on immunoSEQ multiplex PCR, and the TCRdb table lists in-frame clones only, not all of them. This sample has tens of thousands of clones, with approximately 87% found just once. The specimen was PBMCs, collected from a glioma patient whose treatment included an IDH1 peptide vaccine. The origin of this receptor is a man aged 35 to 55 with glioma.

The CDR3 here is CASSQDSPGQYEQYF. In DNA, the CDR3 is TGCGCCAGCAGCCAAGACTCCCCGGGTCAGTACGAGCAGTACTTC. The chain uses TRBV4-1 and TRBJ2-7; the D is unclear. Germline CDR1 MGHRA, CDR2 YSYEKL. The ends were cut back, 0 bases at V and 4 bases at J, with 13 bases in the middle. CDR3 length: 15 amino acids.